These 31 T cell receptor beta chains share one sample of origin, sequenced in a study of blood T cell repertoires in COVID-19. TCRdb's table, derived via immunoSEQ multiplex PCR, lists solely in-frame clones and lacks some. This table has approximately 85,000 clones, 85% to 95% appearing once. The specimen sequenced was peripheral blood. These receptors were taken from a woman aged 60-75 years with active COVID-19.

The chain combines TRBV5-6 with TRBJ2-7, with D maybe TRBD1 (6 bases). Trimming took 3 bases from V and 0 from J, leaving 13 bases between them. The germline gives CDR1 SGHDT, CDR2 YYEEEE. The CDR3 covers 15 residues. The CDR3 protein is CASSSRKGVSYEQYF. The CDR3 DNA reads TGTGCCAGCAGCTCCAGAAAGGGGGTCTCCTACGAGCAGTACTTC.

The rearrangement uses TRBV13 and TRBJ2-1, with 9 positions matching TRBD1. The trim removed 5 bases at V and 4 bases at J, leaving 12 bases unmatched. CDR1 and CDR2 (germline): PRHDT, FYEKMQ (reference sequence). This CDR3 contains 17 residues. The CDR3: CASSLDRGAGTYNEQFF. CDR3 DNA sequence: TGTGCCAGCAGCCTGGACAGGGGAGCAGGGACTTACAATGAGCAGTTCTTC.

The chain carries TRBV6-5 and TRBJ1-2; D is possibly TRBD1 (5 bases). From germline, CDR1 is MNHEY and CDR2 SVGAGI. There are 15 residues in the CDR3. Trimming cost V 3 bases and J 6 bases, with 17 bases left between them. CDR3 nucleotides: TGTGCCAGCAGTTATCGCCAGGGTGGATACGATGGCTACACCTTC. Translated: CASSYRQGGYDGYTF.

This clone was counted only a few times. At the DNA level, this CDR3 is encoded by other sequences in the same sample as well. The chain carries TRBV19 and TRBJ1-2; 7 nucleotides agree with TRBD1. Trimming cost V 3 bases and J 5 bases; bases outside gene matches: 9. The CDR3 is 15 amino acids. The germline gives CDR1 LNHDA, CDR2 SQIVND (reference sequence). Here the CDR3 reads CASSIGSDRPYGYTF. CDR3 nucleotides: TGTGCCAGTAGTATTGGGTCGGACAGGCCGTATGGCTACACCTTC. Variable domain in full (rest from reference TRBV19 and TRBJ1-2): DGGITQSPKYLFRKEGQNVTLSCEQNLNHDAMYWYRQDPGQGLRLIYYSQIVNDFQKGDIAEGYSVSREKKESFPLTVTSAQKNPTAFYLCASSIGSDRPYGYTFGSGTRLTVV.

The CDR3, as DNA: TGCAGCGTCGCCACAGGGGCGTCCACTGAAGCTTTCTTT. It codes for CSVATGASTEAFF. The chain is built from TRBV29-1 and TRBJ1-1, with 7 bases that match TRBD1. The germline V gene has CDR1 SQVTM and CDR2 ANQGSEA. V was clipped by 6 bases and J by 4 bases; unmatched bases: 8. The CDR3 length is 13 residues. The entire variable domain, with the rest obtained from reference TRBV29-1 and TRBJ1-1, is as follows: SAVISQKPSRDICQRGTSLTIQCQVDSQVTMMFWYRQQPGQSLTLIATANQGSEATYESGFVIDKFPISRPNLTFSTLTVSNMSPEDSSIYLCSVATGASTEAFFGQGTRLTVV.

This chain links TRBV7-2 with TRBJ2-1; D is perhaps TRBD1 (5 bases). Germline loops: CDR1 SGHTA, CDR2 FQGNSA. The CDR3 sequence is 17 residues long. V shed 1 base and J shed 3 bases, with 16 bases lying between them. CDR3 in DNA: TGTGCCAGCAGCTTAGAGATCGGCGCAGGGAACTACAATGAGCAGTTCTTC. Its protein product is CASSLEIGAGNYNEQFF.

The CDR3 DNA follows: TGTGCCAGCAGTTACCCCGGGACTAGCGGGATCGATGTCTACAATGAGCAGTTCTTC. Translated: CASSYPGTSGIDVYNEQFF. The chain employs TRBV28 and TRBJ2-1, with 13 bases matching TRBD2. With V trimmed by 4 bases and J by 3 bases, 12 bases remained unmatched. CDR1 is MDHEN, CDR2 SYDVKM, per germline. The CDR3 contains 19 residues.

This clone was found once. This chain connects TRBV19 to TRBJ2-3; 8 bases agree with TRBD2. Trimming at V came to 5 bases and at J to 2 bases, leaving 6 bases not matched to a gene. Per germline, CDR1 LNHDA and CDR2 SQIVND (reference sequence). This CDR3 spans 15 amino acids. CDR3 sequence reads: CASSPSGSATDTQYF. CDR3 nucleotide sequence: TGTGCCAGTAGTCCCAGCGGGAGTGCCACAGATACGCAGTATTTT.

V usage is TRBV28 and J usage is TRBJ1-1, with D hard to call. The CDR3 totals 14 residues. V was trimmed by 4 bases and J by 0 bases, leaving 9 bases between them. Germline V gene sequence: CDR1 MDHEN, CDR2 SYDVKM. The chain's CDR3 is CASSSESMNTEAFF. The CDR3 DNA sequence: TGTGCCAGCAGTTCGGAGAGTATGAACACTGAAGCTTTCTTT. Based on the CDR3 plus reference TRBV28 and TRBJ1-1, the full variable domain is DVKVTQSSRYLVKRTGEKVFLECVQDMDHENMFWYRQDPGLGLRLIYFSYDVKMKEKGDIPEGYSVSREKKERFSLILESASTNQTSMYLCASSSESMNTEAFFGQGTRLTVV.

The V gene is TRBV3-1 (or the pseudogene TRBV3-2), the J gene TRBJ1-3, with unresolved D. Germline loops: CDR1 LGHDT, CDR2 YNNKEL (reference sequence). This CDR3 spans 14 amino acids. The V end lost 2 bases, the J end lost 2 bases, and 7 bases lay between the germline ends. The chain's CDR3 is CASSQSGAGNTIYF. The CDR3 bases are TGTGCCAGCAGCCAATCCGGTGCTGGAAACACCATATATTTT.

The chain joins TRBV18 to TRBJ2-2; 8 nucleotides match TRBD1. J lost 7 bases, V lost 2 bases, and 6 bases had no gene match. Germline CDR1 is KGHSH and CDR2 is LQKENI. The CDR3 runs 15 residues. The CDR3 DNA sequence: TGTGCCAGCTCACCAAGACTCGACAGGGGCGGGGAGCTGTTTTTT. Protein: CASSPRLDRGGELFF.

The gene calls are TRBV5-6 and TRBJ1-2; D call uncertain. There are 15 residues in the CDR3. V was shortened by 4 bases and J by 4 bases, with 17 bases between the two germline ends. CDR1 and CDR2 from the germline V gene are SGHDT and YYEEEE. The chain's CDR3 is CASSTPGGVSYGYTF. DNA of the CDR3: TGTGCCAGCAGCACACCTGGCGGGGTTAGCTATGGCTACACCTTC.

The CDR3 DNA reads TGTGCCAGCCGTAGGGCGGACACTAGCACAGATACGCAGTATTTT. Its protein is CASRRADTSTDTQYF. The chain uses TRBV6-5 and TRBJ2-3; tentatively, D is TRBD1 (5 bases). CDR3 length: 15 amino acids. V lost 8 bases to trimming and J lost 0 bases, with 15 bases between them. The germline CDR1 and CDR2 sequences are MNHEY and SVGAGI.

This clone is deemed large. This chain uses TRBV6-5 with TRBJ2-5; D is uncertain. This CDR3 is built from 15 residues. Deletions cut 7 bases from V and 3 bases from J, with 18 bases between. From germline, CDR1 is MNHEY and CDR2 SVGAGI. CDR3 sequence reads: CASTETYSLEETQYF. CDR3 coding DNA: TGTGCCAGCACCGAAACATACAGTTTAGAAGAGACCCAGTACTTC.

This clone occurred a few times. A read error may account for a junction end that differs from germline. The V and J genes are TRBV10-3 and TRBJ1-1, with D uncertain. CDR1 and CDR2 from the germline V gene are ENHRY and SYGVKD. This CDR3 has 11 amino acids. The CDR3 bases are TGTGCCATCAGTGAGCCAAACAGTATGCTCTTT. It specifies CAISEPNSMLF.

The chain uses TRBV9 and TRBJ1-4, with D hard to call. The CDR3 is made up of 14 amino acids. Germline V CDR1 and CDR2: SGDLS, YYNGEE. Trimming shortened V by 0 bases and J by 4 bases, and 7 bases separated the two germline ends. CDR3 protein: CASSVDTRNEKLFF. The CDR3 DNA follows: TGTGCCAGCAGCGTAGACACCCGTAATGAAAAACTGTTTTTT.

This chain joins TRBV12-3 or TRBV12-4 and TRBJ1-5, with TRBD1 matching 7 bases. The CDR3 totals 11 residues. Trimming removed 9 bases from V and 9 bases from J; junction bases left unmatched: 5. CDR3 bases: TGTGCCAGTAGACAGGGAGGGCCCCAGCATTTT. Amino acid sequence: CASRQGGPQHF.

The V gene is TRBV28, the J gene TRBJ1-6; 9 nucleotides agree with TRBD1. V lost 5 bases and J lost 11; bases outside the gene matches: 7. CDR1 is MDHEN, CDR2 SYDVKM, per germline. The CDR3 is made up of 14 amino acids. CDR3 amino acids: CASSLTGGWAPLHF. DNA for the CDR3: TGTGCCAGCAGTCTTACAGGGGGCTGGGCACCCCTCCACTTT.

The rearrangement links TRBV29-1 to TRBJ2-1, with unresolved D. The length of the CDR3 is 11 residues. Trimming stripped 5 bases from V and 3 bases from J, with 5 bases between. From germline, CDR1 is SQVTM and CDR2 ANQGSEA. The CDR3 loop reads CSVNSYNEQFF. The CDR3 region has the DNA TGCAGCGTTAACAGCTACAATGAGCAGTTCTTC.

J is TRBJ1-2 and V is TRBV4-3; D possibly corresponds to TRBD1 (5 bases). V lost 2 bases, J lost 2 bases, and 18 bases lay in between. The CDR3 covers 17 residues. The germline CDR1 and CDR2 sequences are LGHNA and YSLEER. This chain's CDR3 is CASSQTGLTAMNYGYTF. Here the CDR3 DNA reads TGCGCCAGCAGCCAAACGGGACTAACAGCAATGAACTATGGCTACACCTTC.

This clone was recorded only once. V is TRBV19 and J is TRBJ2-5, with TRBD1 as a possible D gene (5 bases). The V gene lost 0 bases and the J gene lost 5 bases, with 7 bases spanning the gap. The length of the CDR3 is 13 residues. The germline CDR1 and CDR2 sequences are LNHDA and SQIVND (reference sequence). DNA for the CDR3: TGTGCCAGTAGTATAGATGCAGGGGAGACCCAGTACTTC. It translates to CASSIDAGETQYF.

V usage is TRBV5-4 and J usage is TRBJ1-1; TRBD1 agrees at 9 bases. V lost 9 bases to trimming and J lost 1 base; unmatched junction nucleotides: 10. The CDR3 runs to 15 residues. Germline loops: CDR1 SGHNT, CDR2 YYREEE (reference sequence). This CDR3 is CATKAQGAGNTEAFF. CDR3 coding DNA: TGTGCCACTAAAGCACAGGGGGCTGGGAACACTGAAGCTTTCTTT.

The chain couples TRBV6-4 to TRBJ1-2, with D maybe TRBD1 (5 bases). Per germline, CDR1 MRHNA and CDR2 SNTAGT. The CDR3 has 13 residues. Trimming took 4 bases from V and 8 from J, leaving 14 bases between them. CDR3 nucleotides: TGTGCCAGCAGTGCCGGGGGTATGGGCGGCTACACCTTC. This gives the protein CASSAGGMGGYTF.

The V and J genes are TRBV2 and TRBJ2-6; 7 bases line up with TRBD1. Germline lookup yields CDR1 SNHLY and CDR2 FYNNEI. CDR3 size: 17 residues. J lost 4 bases, V lost 7 bases, and 13 bases had no gene match. The CDR3 sequence is CASKRQGSSSGANVLTF. The CDR3 region has the DNA TGTGCCAGCAAGCGACAGGGCTCAAGTTCAGGGGCCAACGTCCTGACTTTC. Full variable domain (outside the CDR3, taken from reference TRBV2 and TRBJ2-6): EPEVTQTPSHQVTQMGQEVILRCVPISNHLYFYWYRQILGQKVEFLVSFYNNEISEKSEIFDDQFSVERPDGSNFTLKIRSTKLEDSAMYFCASKRQGSSSGANVLTFGAGSRLTVL.

The gene calls are TRBV7-9 and TRBJ1-3; D ambiguous. CDR3 length: 13 residues. Germline values: CDR1 SEHNR, CDR2 FQNEAQ (reference sequence). V was shortened by 3 bases and J by 0 bases, with 3 bases between the two germline ends. In DNA form, the CDR3 reads TGTGCCAGCAGCTTGCGCTCTGGAAACACCATATATTTT. The encoded protein is CASSLRSGNTIYF.

The J gene is TRBJ2-5, the V gene TRBV2; 10 bases are shared with TRBD1. The CDR3 is 14 amino acids. V lost 6 bases to trimming and J lost 4 bases; unmatched junction nucleotides: 5. Germline V lookup: CDR1 SNHLY, CDR2 FYNNEI. CDR3 residues: CASRTGGYVETQYF. The DNA for the CDR3 is TGTGCCAGCAGGACAGGGGGCTATGTAGAGACCCAGTACTTC.

CDR3 nucleotide sequence: TGTGCCAGTAGTTCCCTGGGACTAGCGGGAGGGCCCGAGCAGTTCTTC. Translated: CASSSLGLAGGPEQFF. The chain links TRBV19 to TRBJ2-1, with TRBD2 matching 16 bases. Germline V gene sequence: CDR1 LNHDA, CDR2 SQIVND (reference sequence). The CDR3 length is 16 residues. The V and J ends lost 5 bases and 10 bases, in that order; junction bases with no gene match: 8.

The chain carries TRBV7-9 and TRBJ2-5; 13 bases fit TRBD2. Losses at the gene ends were 8 bases for V and 5 bases for J; bases not matched to a gene: 17. Germline V gene data show CDR1 as SEHNR and CDR2 as FQNEAQ (reference sequence). This CDR3 contains 18 residues. The CDR3 DNA reads as TGTGCCAGCGACTCAAGGGGGACTAGCGGGAATTTCCAGGAGACCCAGTACTTC. This codes for CASDSRGTSGNFQETQYF.

This chain joins TRBV7-8 and TRBJ1-3; D ambiguous. Germline CDR1 is SGHVS and CDR2 is FQNEAQ. This CDR3 is built from 17 residues. V lost 1 base, J lost 4 bases, and 17 bases lay in between. The CDR3 nucleotides are TGTGCCAGCAGCTTAGGGAGGTGGTTCCAGTCAGGAAACACCATATATTTT. Translating gives CASSLGRWFQSGNTIYF.

The chain employs TRBV3-1 (or the pseudogene TRBV3-2) and TRBJ2-7, with 14 bases lining up with TRBD2. Germline V lookup: CDR1 LGHDT, CDR2 YNNKEL (reference sequence). There are 17 residues in the CDR3. Losses at the gene ends were 0 bases for V and 3 bases for J; bases not matched to a gene: 4. CDR3 residues: CASSQDRLAGGYYEQYF. The CDR3 DNA reads TGTGCCAGCAGCCAAGATCGACTAGCGGGAGGGTACTACGAGCAGTACTTC.

This clone was found a few times. J is TRBJ2-5 and V is TRBV2, with 7 nucleotides matching TRBD2. The CDR3 is made up of 15 amino acids. Germline-derived CDR1 and CDR2 are SNHLY and FYNNEI. The J segment lost 0 bases and the V segment lost 6 bases, leaving 7 bases of the junction unmatched. For the CDR3, the DNA is TGTGCCAGCAGCGCCAGCGGGGTCGACCAAGAGACCCAGTACTTC. Translated: CASSASGVDQETQYF. The whole variable domain, filled in from reference TRBV2 and TRBJ2-5, reads EPEVTQTPSHQVTQMGQEVILRCVPISNHLYFYWYRQILGQKVEFLVSFYNNEISEKSEIFDDQFSVERPDGSNFTLKIRSTKLEDSAMYFCASSASGVDQETQYFGPGTRLLVL.